This T cell receptor beta chain appears in the sequencing data of a study of post-analysis software for immune sequencing data. Whole-study context: The disease courses spanned relapsing-remitting, secondary progressive and progressive-relapsing forms of multiple sclerosis. Broader study findings: Samples from one preparation batch, clustered by F measure, grouped strongly together. Significantly lower normalized Chao1 diversity was found in patients with multiple sclerosis relative to controls. About five TRBV segments appeared more often in patients than in controls, and TRBV5-6, TRBV5-1 and TRBV20-1 were among these.

Built from TCR beta cDNA, the libraries had unique molecular identifiers in them. TCRdb re-analysed the PCR reads in MiXCR, keeping a single row per CDR3 protein. The repertoire holds fewer than 700,000 distinct CDR3 sequences, about 44% seen once, with around 1.7% in the top ten. The CDR3 has 13 residues. Germline V gene data show CDR1 as SQVTM and CDR2 as ANQGSEA. V lost 3 bases and J 3 bases, leaving 10 bases between the germline ends. Worth noting for this clonotype: What it binds is unknown.

Sample: blood. This chain links TRBV29-1 with TRBJ2-3; D possibly uses TRBD1 or TRBD2 (5 bases each). The TCR was taken from a girl aged 10-17 years with multiple sclerosis. The CDR3, as DNA: TGCAGCGTTGATTCAGGGAGTACAGATACGCAGTATTTT. Protein product: CSVDSGSTDTQYF.